This T cell receptor beta chain was retrieved from a study of T cells after yellow fever vaccination. Germline assignment: CDR1 SGHRS and CDR2 YFSETQ. The length of the CDR3 is 14 residues. V lost 1 base, J lost 2 bases, and 6 bases lay in between. A single record per CDR3 protein comes from TCRdb applying MiXCR to the 5' RACE reads. The sample records 120,000 or so distinct CDR3 sequences, 13% to 15% being singletons. This clonotype was recorded a few times. This TCR came from a man younger than 30 who received the YFV17D yellow fever vaccine. The rearrangement joins TRBV5-1 to TRBJ2-2; possibly TRBD2 for D (5 bases). Specimen: CD8+ T cells sorted from PBMCs, collected 5 days after the yellow fever booster vaccination. CDR3 amino acids: CASSLRDNTGELFF. In DNA, the CDR3 is TGCGCCAGCAGCTTGCGGGATAACACCGGGGAGCTGTTTTTT.